Included here is one TCR beta chain sequence, with context. Its antigen is not known. After removal of 2 bases from V and 0 bases from J, the junction contained 5 bases not matched to a gene. CDR1 MNHNS and CDR2 SASEGT come from the germline V gene. CDR3 size: 16 residues. One entry per CDR3 protein, called by TCRdb with MiXCR from the 5' RACE reads. Of about 540,000 distinct CDR3 sequences detected, roughly 12% appear once; the ten largest clones hold about 6.8%. The data belong to a study of CD8 T cells in ankylosing spondylitis. Findings and caveats of the study: What appeared characteristic of ankylosing spondylitis blood was a TCR beta motif of fewer than ten highly homologous variants. Earlier studies detected some motif variants in reactive arthritis synovial fluid and blood.

The V gene is TRBV6-1, the J gene TRBJ2-3; 7 bases line up with TRBD2. The receptor's source is a male donor with ankylosing spondylitis. Sequencing input: blood, either unsorted or a sorted T cell fraction (not recorded which). The CDR3 DNA sequence: TGTGCCAGCAGTGAAAGGCGGGAGTCTAGCACAGATACGCAGTATTTT. This sequence encodes CASSERRESSTDTQYF.